What follows are 22 T cell receptor beta chains derived from one specimen sequenced in a study of cytomegalovirus exposure and HLA in healthy donors. PCR involved 60 Vbeta and 13 Jbeta primers. Assay: immunoSEQ multiplex PCR; the TCRdb copy retains only in-frame clones and omits some. The sample shows approximately 100,000 clones, roughly 70% of them seen only once. The specimen sequenced was PBMCs. These TCRs come from a man in his forties in good health and CMV-seropositive.

This chain joins TRBV6-1 and TRBJ2-1, with D tentatively TRBD1 (6 bases). Trimming removed 5 bases from V and 7 bases from J, with 18 bases in between. The germline CDR1 and CDR2 sequences are MNHNS and SASEGT. The CDR3 is 15 residues long. The CDR3 DNA sequence: TGTGCCAGCAGTCAAGGACAGTTTAATGGGAATGAGCAGTTCTTC. It codes for CASSQGQFNGNEQFF.

The chain carries TRBV7-9 and TRBJ2-7; the match to TRBD2 covers 13 bases. Germline assignment: CDR1 SEHNR and CDR2 FQNEAQ (reference sequence). The CDR3 consists of 18 residues. The V gene end was trimmed by 3 bases and the J gene end by 6 bases; junction bases not matched to a gene: 14. For the CDR3, the DNA is TGTGCCAGCAGCTTGCCGAGGGGCAGGACTAGCGGGAGTCGCGAGCAGTACTTC. Amino acids: CASSLPRGRTSGSREQYF.

This sequence joins TRBV2 and TRBJ2-5, with 7 bases matching TRBD2. Germline loops: CDR1 SNHLY, CDR2 FYNNEI. Trimming removed 4 bases from V and 2 bases from J; junction bases left unmatched: 7. This CDR3 has 15 residues. DNA of the CDR3: TGTGCCAGCAGTGCGGGAGGCTCCGGTCAAGAGACCCAGTACTTC. Its translation is CASSAGGSGQETQYF. The whole variable domain, remainder taken from reference TRBV2 and TRBJ2-5, is EPEVTQTPSHQVTQMGQEVILRCVPISNHLYFYWYRQILGQKVEFLVSFYNNEISEKSEIFDDQFSVERPDGSNFTLKIRSTKLEDSAMYFCASSAGGSGQETQYFGPGTRLLVL.

This clone was found once. The chain combines TRBV5-1 with TRBJ2-3, with TRBD2 as a possible D gene (6 bases). The germline gives CDR1 SGHRS, CDR2 YFSETQ. This CDR3 is built from 15 residues. The V gene lost 6 bases and the J gene lost 3 bases, with 17 bases spanning the gap. The CDR3 nucleotides are TGCGCCAGCATTCGCGGAGGGGTGGAAACAGATACGCAGTATTTT. Translated, it gives CASIRGGVETDTQYF. Based on the CDR3 plus reference TRBV5-1 and TRBJ2-3, the full variable domain is KAGVTQTPRYLIKTRGQQVTLSCSPISGHRSVSWYQQTPGQGLQFLFEYFSETQRNKGNFPGRFSGRQFSNSRSEMNVSTLELGDSALYLCASIRGGVETDTQYFGPGTRLTVL.

The rearrangement links TRBV5-1 to TRBJ2-5; 7 bases fit TRBD2. V was pared by 4 bases and J by 5 bases, with 8 bases of the junction left unmatched. This CDR3 contains 14 residues. CDR1 is SGHRS, CDR2 YFSETQ, per germline. DNA for the CDR3: TGCGCCAGCAGCCATGGGGGAGGGGAGGAGACCCAGTACTTC. Translated, it gives CASSHGGGEETQYF.

This chain joins TRBV10-3 and TRBJ2-2, with D perhaps matching TRBD2 (6 bases). CDR1 ENHRY and CDR2 SYGVKD come from the germline V gene. This CDR3 region has 12 residues. V gave up 10 bases and J gave up 5 bases, with 11 bases separating them. The CDR3: CATGGGTGELFF. In DNA form, the CDR3 reads TGTGCCACGGGCGGAGGGACCGGGGAGCTGTTTTTT.

This clone has more than one count but fewer than ten. The chain recombines TRBV28 with TRBJ2-7; tentative D call: TRBD1 (5 bases). The V end was cut by 8 bases, the J end by 1 base, with 12 bases between. The germline CDR1 and CDR2 sequences are MDHEN and SYDVKM. The length of the CDR3 is 13 residues. As DNA, the CDR3 is TGTGCCAGCGTGAGTGGGGCATCCTACGAGCAGTACTTC. It yields the protein CASVSGASYEQYF.

A remark on this clone: A junction boundary mismatches the germline segment, possibly from a read error. The J gene is TRBJ2-7, the V gene TRBV29-1; D not certain. The CDR3 loop spans 12 amino acids. Germline CDR1 and CDR2: SQVTM and ANQGSEA. The CDR3 nucleotides read TGCAGCGCTGAAGGCAGATCCTACGAGCAGTACTTC. The encoded protein is CSAEGRSYEQYF.

This clone has more than one count but fewer than ten. The rearrangement uses TRBV11-2 and TRBJ1-3, with D uncertain. Germline V gene data show CDR1 as SGHAT and CDR2 as FQNNGV. The CDR3 runs to 13 residues. V was cut by 8 bases and J by 0 bases, with 8 bases left in between. The CDR3 sequence is CASGLVSGNTIYF. CDR3 in DNA: TGTGCCAGCGGCCTCGTCTCTGGAAACACCATATATTTT. Drawing the rest from reference TRBV11-2 and TRBJ1-3, the complete variable domain is EAGVAQSPRYKIIEKRQSVAFWCNPISGHATLYWYQQILGQGPKLLIQFQNNGVVDDSQLPKDRFSAERLKGVDSTLKIQPAKLEDSAVYLCASGLVSGNTIYFGEGSWLTVV.

The chain employs TRBV30 and TRBJ2-1, with TRBD2 matching 7 bases. The CDR3 runs 13 residues. J was trimmed by 4 bases and V by 8 bases; bases with no gene match: 8. Germline CDR1 GTSNPN, CDR2 SVGIG (reference sequence). CDR3: CAHRQRGYNEQFF. CDR3 nucleotides: TGTGCCCACCGACAGCGGGGTTACAATGAGCAGTTCTTC.

The V and J genes are TRBV11-3 and TRBJ2-3; no firm D call. CDR1 and CDR2 (germline): SGHNT, YENEEA. Deletions cut 4 bases from V and 4 bases from J, with 6 bases between. This CDR3 region has 12 residues. CDR3 sequence (DNA): TGTGCCAGCAGCTATTCGGCAGATACGCAGTATTTT. Its protein product is CASSYSADTQYF.

The chain couples TRBV10-3 to TRBJ2-7; D is perhaps TRBD1 (6 bases). The CDR3 totals 16 residues. Germline V CDR1 and CDR2: ENHRY, SYGVKD. V was pared by 0 bases and J by 0 bases, with 12 bases between. In DNA, the CDR3 is TGTGCCATCAGTGAGTCGGACAGTCAGAGCTCCTACGAGCAGTACGTC. This translates into CAISESDSQSSYEQYV.

The chain is built from TRBV30 and TRBJ2-5; 10 nucleotides match TRBD1. The J call is uncertain, as TRBJ2-7 better fits the DNA end. CDR3 size: 14 residues. The germline V gene has CDR1 GTSNPN and CDR2 SVGIG (reference sequence). Here the CDR3 reads CAWSPGQGTYEQYF. The CDR3 DNA follows: TGTGCCTGGAGTCCGGGACAGGGGACATACGAGCAGTACTTC.

V gene TRBV5-6 combines with J gene TRBJ2-1; D perhaps matches TRBD1 (6 bases). V dropped 0 bases and J dropped 9 bases, with 13 bases sitting between them. This CDR3 is 14 amino acids long. CDR1 is SGHDT, CDR2 YYEEEE, per germline. The CDR3 DNA reads TGTGCCAGCAGCTTGGTACAGGGAGCGAGTGAGCAGTTCTTC. Translation gives CASSLVQGASEQFF.

In its sample, this clone was seen a few times. J is TRBJ2-1 and V is TRBV19, with 8 nucleotides matching TRBD1. The V and J ends lost 3 bases and 7 bases, in that order; junction bases with no gene match: 11. CDR1 and CDR2 (germline): LNHDA, SQIVND (reference sequence). The CDR3 length is 16 residues. DNA of the CDR3: TGTGCCAGTAGTATCAGTTGGCAGGGGGCTGAAAATGAGCAGTTCTTC. This translates into CASSISWQGAENEQFF.

This clone turned up a few times. The chain combines TRBV11-2 with TRBJ2-7, with 10 bases that match TRBD2. CDR3 length: 16 residues. Germline CDR1 reads SGHAT; CDR2 reads FQNNGV. Losses at the gene ends were 6 bases for V and 0 bases for J; bases not matched to a gene: 8. The CDR3 bases are TGTGCCAGCAGGACACTAGCGGGAAAGAGCTCCTACGAGCAGTACTTC. Translation gives CASRTLAGKSSYEQYF. The variable domain in full, completed from reference TRBV11-2 and TRBJ2-7, reads EAGVAQSPRYKIIEKRQSVAFWCNPISGHATLYWYQQILGQGPKLLIQFQNNGVVDDSQLPKDRFSAERLKGVDSTLKIQPAKLEDSAVYLCASRTLAGKSSYEQYFGPGTRLTVT.

J is TRBJ2-7 and V is TRBV7-8, with unresolved D. Germline-derived CDR1 and CDR2 are SGHVS and FQNEAQ. The CDR3 sequence is 17 residues long. Trimming removed 5 bases at V and 0 bases at J, with 20 bases between. CDR3 nucleotide sequence: TGTGCCAGCAGCCACGATGAGCAGGCCCTAAGCTCCTACGAGCAGTACTTC. Amino acids: CASSHDEQALSSYEQYF.

The table lists this clone with a few counts. V and J are TRBV5-4 and TRBJ1-1; D is unresolved. The CDR3 totals 15 residues. Trimming removed 1 base from V and 0 bases from J, with 10 bases in between. CDR1 and CDR2 from the germline V gene are SGHNT and YYREEE (reference sequence). CDR3 nucleotide sequence: TGTGCCAGCAGCTTGAGAGACACGTTGAACACTGAAGCTTTCTTT. Its translation: CASSLRDTLNTEAFF.

Remarks on this clone: Other DNA sequences within the sample encode an identical CDR3. The V gene is TRBV29-1, the J gene TRBJ2-1; 8 bases line up with TRBD1. CDR1 is SQVTM, CDR2 ANQGSEA, per germline. This CDR3 is built from 11 residues. With 8 bases clipped from V and 7 bases from J, the junction kept 4 bases outside the gene matches. For the CDR3, the DNA is TGCAGCTCCGGACAGGGTAATGAGCAGTTCTTC. It codes for CSSGQGNEQFF.

The DNA of the CDR3 is TGTGCCAGCAGCTTAGGTAATAGCGAAGAGACCCAGTACTTC. As protein: CASSLGNSEETQYF. The chain couples TRBV7-9 to TRBJ2-5; TRBD2 is a possible D gene (5 bases). This CDR3 is 14 amino acids long. Looked up from germline, CDR1 is SEHNR and CDR2 is FQNEAQ (reference sequence). Trimming left V 1 base short and J 3 bases short, with 9 bases between.

V usage is TRBV21-1 and J usage is TRBJ2-5; the listed D gene, TRBD2, was not tested against the DNA. TRBV21-1 is an annotated pseudogene. There are 16 residues in the CDR3. The CDR3 coding sequence is TGTGCCAGCAGCTCACATGGGACTAGCGGGACCAAGACCCAGTACTTC. As protein: CASSSHGTSGTKTQYF.

The chain is built from TRBV6-1 and TRBJ2-3; 11 nucleotides line up with TRBD2. V lost 2 bases, J lost 4 bases, and 5 bases stayed unmatched. Germline CDR1 is MNHNS and CDR2 is SASEGT. The CDR3 contains 16 residues. The CDR3 DNA reads TGTGCCAGCAGTGAACGTTTAGCGGGAGGGGCAGATACGCAGTATTTT. Amino acid sequence: CASSERLAGGADTQYF.